These 26 T cell receptor beta chains were sequenced from one sample in a study of cytotoxic CD8 clonotypes in ibrutinib-treated CLL. TCRdb's table, derived via immunoSEQ multiplex PCR, lists solely in-frame clones and lacks some. The table lists roughly 150,000 clones, 76% of them singletons. The source material was PBMCs, sampled after 24 months of ibrutinib treatment. The source is a human donor with chronic lymphocytic leukemia.

The chain joins TRBV7-8 to TRBJ1-2; maybe TRBD1 (5 bases). V was trimmed by 8 bases and J by 8 bases, leaving 18 bases between them. The CDR3 extends over 13 amino acids. CDR1 SGHVS and CDR2 FQNEAQ come from the germline V gene. Here the CDR3 DNA reads TGTGCCAGCGCAGGGCCCCTCTACTTGGGCTACACCTTC. Its protein product is CASAGPLYLGYTF.

The CDR3 DNA reads TGCGCCAGCAGCCCTGGTTATGCGGCGAACTATGGCTACACCTTC. Protein sequence: CASSPGYAANYGYTF. The rearrangement links TRBV5-1 to TRBJ1-2; unclear D gene. Germline lookup yields CDR1 SGHRS and CDR2 YFSETQ. This CDR3 has 15 amino acids. V gave up 4 bases and J gave up 2 bases, with 15 bases separating them. The full variable domain, in which reference TRBV5-1 and TRBJ1-2 provide the parts outside the CDR3, is KAGVTQTPRYLIKTRGQQVTLSCSPISGHRSVSWYQQTPGQGLQFLFEYFSETQRNKGNFPGRFSGRQFSNSRSEMNVSTLELGDSALYLCASSPGYAANYGYTFGSGTRLTVV.

The rearrangement links TRBV25-1 to TRBJ2-2, with 10 bases fitting TRBD2. The V segment lost 10 bases and the J segment 5 bases; nucleotides outside the gene matches: 10. Germline V gene sequence: CDR1 MGHDK, CDR2 SYGVNS. This CDR3 comprises 15 residues. The CDR3 nucleotides read TGTGCCAATCTAGCGGGAGAAGGGGGGACCGGGGAGCTGTTTTTT. This sequence encodes CANLAGEGGTGELFF.

The chain has TRBV7-2 and TRBJ1-5, with D unresolved. Germline CDR1 reads SGHTA; CDR2 reads FQGNSA. CDR3 length: 14 amino acids. Trimming cost V 3 bases and J 16 bases, with 22 bases left between them. CDR3 loop: CASSLEFGGTNHHF. The CDR3 nucleotides are TGTGCCAGCAGCTTGGAGTTCGGAGGAACTAATCACCATTTT. The variable domain in full, with the rest retrieved from reference TRBV7-2 and TRBJ1-5, is GAGVSQSPSNKVTEKGKDVELRCDPISGHTALYWYRQSLGQGLEFLIYFQGNSAPDKSGLPSDRFSAERTGGSVSTLTIQRTQQEDSAVYLCASSLEFGGTNHHFGDGTRLSIL.

This rearrangement joins TRBV7-2 to TRBJ2-4; the D gene is possibly TRBD2 (5 bases). V lost 0 bases, J lost 6 bases, and 9 bases lay in between. Looked up from germline, CDR1 is SGHTA and CDR2 is FQGNSA. The CDR3 sequence is 14 residues long. CDR3 DNA: TGTGCCAGCAGCTTAGCGGGAGCGCGAAACATTCAGTACTTC. Translating it yields CASSLAGARNIQYF.

This chain connects TRBV28 to TRBJ2-7; 8 positions agree with TRBD1. This CDR3 comprises 15 residues. Germline V gives CDR1 MDHEN, CDR2 SYDVKM. V lost 3 bases to trimming and J lost 2 bases; unmatched junction nucleotides: 6. This CDR3 is CASSFRRGLAYEQYF. The CDR3 coding sequence is TGTGCCAGCAGTTTCCGCAGGGGGCTTGCCTACGAGCAGTACTTC. The whole variable domain, filled in from reference TRBV28 and TRBJ2-7, reads DVKVTQSSRYLVKRTGEKVFLECVQDMDHENMFWYRQDPGLGLRLIYFSYDVKMKEKGDIPEGYSVSREKKERFSLILESASTNQTSMYLCASSFRRGLAYEQYFGPGTRLTVT.

V is TRBV7-3 and J is TRBJ2-3; tentatively, D is TRBD1 (6 bases). Trimming stripped 5 bases from V and 5 bases from J, with 11 bases between. The CDR3 covers 13 residues. CDR1 and CDR2 (germline): SGHTA, FQGTGA. CDR3 sequence reads: CASSPQGQDTQYF. As DNA, the CDR3 is TGTGCCAGCAGCCCCCAGGGGCAAGATACGCAGTATTTT.

This chain joins TRBV27 and TRBJ1-6; D perhaps matches TRBD1 (6 bases). Between the trimmed V and J ends, which lost 5 bases and 8 bases, there was a span of 16 bases. The CDR3 has 15 amino acids. CDR1 is MNHEY, CDR2 SMNVEV, per germline (reference sequence). The CDR3 nucleotides are TGTGCCAGCAGTCCGAACAGGGCATGGGATTCACCCCTCCACTTT. It is translated as CASSPNRAWDSPLHF.

The V call is TRBV19, the J call TRBJ2-1, with TRBD2 as a possible D gene (6 bases). Germline CDR1 reads LNHDA; CDR2 reads SQIVND (reference sequence). This CDR3 region has 15 residues. Trimming removed 6 bases at V and 4 bases at J, with 16 bases between. CDR3 DNA sequence: TGTGCCAGTAGGGCCGGGACTCAAGCTTACAATGAGCAGTTCTTC. This sequence encodes CASRAGTQAYNEQFF.

J is TRBJ2-3 and V is TRBV4-2; D is possibly TRBD2 (6 bases). Germline CDR1 and CDR2: LGHNA and YNFKEQ. Trimming pared 4 bases from V and 1 base from J, leaving 12 bases between. This CDR3 is 15 amino acids long. CDR3 coding DNA: TGTGCCAGCAGCCCTATTCCGGGAGGCACAGATACGCAGTATTTT. It is translated as CASSPIPGGTDTQYF.

This clone was seen once. The chain carries TRBV5-6 and TRBJ2-7; D may be TRBD2 (5 bases). CDR1 and CDR2 (germline): SGHDT, YYEEEE. V was clipped by 0 bases and J by 3 bases, with 13 bases between them. This CDR3 region has 15 residues. The CDR3 is CASSLGGWSGYEQYF. CDR3 nucleotides: TGTGCCAGCAGCTTGGGAGGGTGGTCTGGCTACGAGCAGTACTTC.

The J gene is TRBJ2-7, the V gene TRBV19; D call uncertain. The germline gives CDR1 LNHDA, CDR2 SQIVND (reference sequence). The ends were cut back, 4 bases at V and 7 bases at J, with 20 bases in the middle. The CDR3 contains 15 residues. CDR3 loop: CASSTHGSRPLEQYF. In nucleotides, the CDR3 is TGTGCCAGTAGTACCCACGGCAGTCGACCCCTGGAGCAGTACTTC.

This clone was seen a few times. This chain links TRBV25-1 with TRBJ1-2, with 8 bases identical to TRBD1. Germline CDR1 MGHDK, CDR2 SYGVNS. The CDR3 is 14 amino acids. V shed 7 bases, J shed 8 bases, and the junction held 12 bases outside the gene matches. As DNA, the CDR3 is TGTGCCAGCAAATGGGGCAGGGGGCCGGAAGGCTACACCTTC. Encoded protein: CASKWGRGPEGYTF.

The chain combines TRBV2 with TRBJ2-7, with TRBD2 matching over 9 bases. The CDR3 consists of 16 residues. V lost 4 bases to trimming and J lost 2 bases; unmatched junction nucleotides: 9. Germline CDR1 is SNHLY and CDR2 is FYNNEI. The CDR3 reads CASSVDVAGDPYEQYF. CDR3 nucleotides: TGTGCCAGCAGTGTGGACGTAGCGGGGGACCCCTACGAGCAGTACTTC.

This clone was counted at least ten times. The V gene is TRBV27, the J gene TRBJ2-7; D is uncertain. V lost 5 bases to trimming and J lost 4 bases, with 9 bases between them. Looked up from germline, CDR1 is MNHEY and CDR2 is SMNVEV (reference sequence). The CDR3 spans 12 residues. CDR3 bases: TGTGCCAGCAGTGGGTGGGGTTACGAGCAGTACTTC. It codes for CASSGWGYEQYF.

The J gene is TRBJ2-7, the V gene TRBV19, with TRBD1 matching 9 bases. Germline V lookup: CDR1 LNHDA, CDR2 SQIVND (reference sequence). The CDR3 has 13 amino acids. The J segment lost 4 bases and the V segment lost 10 bases, leaving 8 bases of the junction unmatched. The CDR3 DNA reads as TGTGCCACCAGCCGGGACAGGGTATACGAGCAGTACTTC. Residues: CATSRDRVYEQYF.

The chain combines TRBV27 with TRBJ1-2; the match to TRBD1 covers 7 bases. The length of the CDR3 is 13 residues. J was trimmed by 5 bases and V by 5 bases; bases with no gene match: 5. Germline V gives CDR1 MNHEY, CDR2 SMNVEV (reference sequence). The CDR3 DNA reads as TGTGCCAGCAGTCCACAGGGGTTTTATGGCTACACCTTC. Protein: CASSPQGFYGYTF.

The chain joins TRBV6-6 to TRBJ1-1, with D unresolved. CDR3 length: 11 residues. V was shortened by 2 bases and J by 11 bases, with 9 bases between the two germline ends. Germline values: CDR1 MNHNY, CDR2 SVGAGI (reference sequence). Here the CDR3 reads CASSYPSRAFF. The CDR3 coding sequence is TGTGCCAGCAGTTACCCTTCGAGGGCTTTCTTT.

A few counts support this clone. The gene calls are TRBV27 and TRBJ1-1; no clear D gene. The germline V gene encodes CDR1 MNHEY and CDR2 SMNVEV (reference sequence). The CDR3 has 11 amino acids. Trimming took 8 bases from V and 5 from J, leaving 9 bases between them. The chain's CDR3 is CASASLTEAFF. The CDR3, as DNA: TGTGCCAGCGCGTCGCTTACTGAAGCTTTCTTT.

The chain joins TRBV6-5 to TRBJ1-6, with D possibly TRBD1 on 6 matching bases. From germline, CDR1 is MNHEY and CDR2 SVGAGI. CDR3 size: 15 residues. Deletions cut 6 bases from V and 6 bases from J, with 15 bases between. The CDR3 loop reads CASSRDIRRNSPLHF. DNA for the CDR3: TGTGCCAGCAGCAGGGACATACGGCGTAATTCACCCCTCCACTTT.

The V and J genes are TRBV5-1 and TRBJ2-6; tentative D call: TRBD2 (6 bases). The V and J ends lost 2 bases and 3 bases respectively, with 9 bases between them. This CDR3 spans 15 amino acids. Germline V gene lookup returns CDR1 SGHRS and CDR2 YFSETQ. CDR3 bases: TGCGCCAGCAGCTTCGGCGGGGTTGGGGCCAACGTCCTGACTTTC. This gives the protein CASSFGGVGANVLTF.

This chain uses TRBV19 with TRBJ2-1; 7 bases are a match to TRBD1. Germline CDR1 is LNHDA and CDR2 is SQIVND (reference sequence). V shed 5 bases, J shed 6 bases, and the junction held 7 bases outside the gene matches. CDR3 length equals 14 residues. In DNA, the CDR3 is TGTGCCAGTAGTCCGACAGGGCAGGGCAATGAGCAGTTCTTC. Protein sequence: CASSPTGQGNEQFF.

The V call is TRBV9, the J call TRBJ2-3, with a possible D match to TRBD1 (6 bases). CDR1 is SGDLS and CDR2 is YYNGEE in the germline V gene. The CDR3 loop spans 14 amino acids. Between the trimmed V and J ends, which lost 2 bases and 6 bases, there was a span of 13 bases. Here the CDR3 reads CASSVRTAWDTQYF. CDR3 DNA sequence: TGTGCCAGCAGCGTGCGGACAGCCTGGGATACGCAGTATTTT.

This clone was seen ten or more times. The chain combines TRBV4-2 with TRBJ1-1; D remains unclear. This CDR3 has 13 residues. V was trimmed by 2 bases and J by 7 bases, leaving 11 bases between them. CDR1 is LGHNA and CDR2 is YNFKEQ in the germline V gene. Written as DNA, the CDR3 is TGTGCCAGCAGCCAATTAACCGCTAGTGAAGCTTTCTTT. This encodes CASSQLTASEAFF.

The chain couples TRBV7-3 to TRBJ1-2; D might be TRBD1 (5 bases). Between the trimmed V and J ends, which lost 2 bases and 4 bases, there was a span of 14 bases. The CDR3 has 15 residues. Germline-derived CDR1 and CDR2 are SGHTA and FQGTGA. CDR3 sequence (DNA): TGTGCCAGCAGCTTACGGGCAGGAGACAGCTATGGCTACACCTTC. Translating it yields CASSLRAGDSYGYTF.

The chain is built from TRBV20-1 and TRBJ1-2, with a possible D match to TRBD1 (5 bases). CDR1 is DFQATT, CDR2 SNEGSKA, per germline (reference sequence). The CDR3 is 11 residues long. Trimming stripped 6 bases from V and 7 bases from J, with 12 bases between. The CDR3 sequence: CSAPHRLGYTF. DNA for the CDR3: TGCAGTGCACCGCACAGGCTTGGCTACACCTTC.